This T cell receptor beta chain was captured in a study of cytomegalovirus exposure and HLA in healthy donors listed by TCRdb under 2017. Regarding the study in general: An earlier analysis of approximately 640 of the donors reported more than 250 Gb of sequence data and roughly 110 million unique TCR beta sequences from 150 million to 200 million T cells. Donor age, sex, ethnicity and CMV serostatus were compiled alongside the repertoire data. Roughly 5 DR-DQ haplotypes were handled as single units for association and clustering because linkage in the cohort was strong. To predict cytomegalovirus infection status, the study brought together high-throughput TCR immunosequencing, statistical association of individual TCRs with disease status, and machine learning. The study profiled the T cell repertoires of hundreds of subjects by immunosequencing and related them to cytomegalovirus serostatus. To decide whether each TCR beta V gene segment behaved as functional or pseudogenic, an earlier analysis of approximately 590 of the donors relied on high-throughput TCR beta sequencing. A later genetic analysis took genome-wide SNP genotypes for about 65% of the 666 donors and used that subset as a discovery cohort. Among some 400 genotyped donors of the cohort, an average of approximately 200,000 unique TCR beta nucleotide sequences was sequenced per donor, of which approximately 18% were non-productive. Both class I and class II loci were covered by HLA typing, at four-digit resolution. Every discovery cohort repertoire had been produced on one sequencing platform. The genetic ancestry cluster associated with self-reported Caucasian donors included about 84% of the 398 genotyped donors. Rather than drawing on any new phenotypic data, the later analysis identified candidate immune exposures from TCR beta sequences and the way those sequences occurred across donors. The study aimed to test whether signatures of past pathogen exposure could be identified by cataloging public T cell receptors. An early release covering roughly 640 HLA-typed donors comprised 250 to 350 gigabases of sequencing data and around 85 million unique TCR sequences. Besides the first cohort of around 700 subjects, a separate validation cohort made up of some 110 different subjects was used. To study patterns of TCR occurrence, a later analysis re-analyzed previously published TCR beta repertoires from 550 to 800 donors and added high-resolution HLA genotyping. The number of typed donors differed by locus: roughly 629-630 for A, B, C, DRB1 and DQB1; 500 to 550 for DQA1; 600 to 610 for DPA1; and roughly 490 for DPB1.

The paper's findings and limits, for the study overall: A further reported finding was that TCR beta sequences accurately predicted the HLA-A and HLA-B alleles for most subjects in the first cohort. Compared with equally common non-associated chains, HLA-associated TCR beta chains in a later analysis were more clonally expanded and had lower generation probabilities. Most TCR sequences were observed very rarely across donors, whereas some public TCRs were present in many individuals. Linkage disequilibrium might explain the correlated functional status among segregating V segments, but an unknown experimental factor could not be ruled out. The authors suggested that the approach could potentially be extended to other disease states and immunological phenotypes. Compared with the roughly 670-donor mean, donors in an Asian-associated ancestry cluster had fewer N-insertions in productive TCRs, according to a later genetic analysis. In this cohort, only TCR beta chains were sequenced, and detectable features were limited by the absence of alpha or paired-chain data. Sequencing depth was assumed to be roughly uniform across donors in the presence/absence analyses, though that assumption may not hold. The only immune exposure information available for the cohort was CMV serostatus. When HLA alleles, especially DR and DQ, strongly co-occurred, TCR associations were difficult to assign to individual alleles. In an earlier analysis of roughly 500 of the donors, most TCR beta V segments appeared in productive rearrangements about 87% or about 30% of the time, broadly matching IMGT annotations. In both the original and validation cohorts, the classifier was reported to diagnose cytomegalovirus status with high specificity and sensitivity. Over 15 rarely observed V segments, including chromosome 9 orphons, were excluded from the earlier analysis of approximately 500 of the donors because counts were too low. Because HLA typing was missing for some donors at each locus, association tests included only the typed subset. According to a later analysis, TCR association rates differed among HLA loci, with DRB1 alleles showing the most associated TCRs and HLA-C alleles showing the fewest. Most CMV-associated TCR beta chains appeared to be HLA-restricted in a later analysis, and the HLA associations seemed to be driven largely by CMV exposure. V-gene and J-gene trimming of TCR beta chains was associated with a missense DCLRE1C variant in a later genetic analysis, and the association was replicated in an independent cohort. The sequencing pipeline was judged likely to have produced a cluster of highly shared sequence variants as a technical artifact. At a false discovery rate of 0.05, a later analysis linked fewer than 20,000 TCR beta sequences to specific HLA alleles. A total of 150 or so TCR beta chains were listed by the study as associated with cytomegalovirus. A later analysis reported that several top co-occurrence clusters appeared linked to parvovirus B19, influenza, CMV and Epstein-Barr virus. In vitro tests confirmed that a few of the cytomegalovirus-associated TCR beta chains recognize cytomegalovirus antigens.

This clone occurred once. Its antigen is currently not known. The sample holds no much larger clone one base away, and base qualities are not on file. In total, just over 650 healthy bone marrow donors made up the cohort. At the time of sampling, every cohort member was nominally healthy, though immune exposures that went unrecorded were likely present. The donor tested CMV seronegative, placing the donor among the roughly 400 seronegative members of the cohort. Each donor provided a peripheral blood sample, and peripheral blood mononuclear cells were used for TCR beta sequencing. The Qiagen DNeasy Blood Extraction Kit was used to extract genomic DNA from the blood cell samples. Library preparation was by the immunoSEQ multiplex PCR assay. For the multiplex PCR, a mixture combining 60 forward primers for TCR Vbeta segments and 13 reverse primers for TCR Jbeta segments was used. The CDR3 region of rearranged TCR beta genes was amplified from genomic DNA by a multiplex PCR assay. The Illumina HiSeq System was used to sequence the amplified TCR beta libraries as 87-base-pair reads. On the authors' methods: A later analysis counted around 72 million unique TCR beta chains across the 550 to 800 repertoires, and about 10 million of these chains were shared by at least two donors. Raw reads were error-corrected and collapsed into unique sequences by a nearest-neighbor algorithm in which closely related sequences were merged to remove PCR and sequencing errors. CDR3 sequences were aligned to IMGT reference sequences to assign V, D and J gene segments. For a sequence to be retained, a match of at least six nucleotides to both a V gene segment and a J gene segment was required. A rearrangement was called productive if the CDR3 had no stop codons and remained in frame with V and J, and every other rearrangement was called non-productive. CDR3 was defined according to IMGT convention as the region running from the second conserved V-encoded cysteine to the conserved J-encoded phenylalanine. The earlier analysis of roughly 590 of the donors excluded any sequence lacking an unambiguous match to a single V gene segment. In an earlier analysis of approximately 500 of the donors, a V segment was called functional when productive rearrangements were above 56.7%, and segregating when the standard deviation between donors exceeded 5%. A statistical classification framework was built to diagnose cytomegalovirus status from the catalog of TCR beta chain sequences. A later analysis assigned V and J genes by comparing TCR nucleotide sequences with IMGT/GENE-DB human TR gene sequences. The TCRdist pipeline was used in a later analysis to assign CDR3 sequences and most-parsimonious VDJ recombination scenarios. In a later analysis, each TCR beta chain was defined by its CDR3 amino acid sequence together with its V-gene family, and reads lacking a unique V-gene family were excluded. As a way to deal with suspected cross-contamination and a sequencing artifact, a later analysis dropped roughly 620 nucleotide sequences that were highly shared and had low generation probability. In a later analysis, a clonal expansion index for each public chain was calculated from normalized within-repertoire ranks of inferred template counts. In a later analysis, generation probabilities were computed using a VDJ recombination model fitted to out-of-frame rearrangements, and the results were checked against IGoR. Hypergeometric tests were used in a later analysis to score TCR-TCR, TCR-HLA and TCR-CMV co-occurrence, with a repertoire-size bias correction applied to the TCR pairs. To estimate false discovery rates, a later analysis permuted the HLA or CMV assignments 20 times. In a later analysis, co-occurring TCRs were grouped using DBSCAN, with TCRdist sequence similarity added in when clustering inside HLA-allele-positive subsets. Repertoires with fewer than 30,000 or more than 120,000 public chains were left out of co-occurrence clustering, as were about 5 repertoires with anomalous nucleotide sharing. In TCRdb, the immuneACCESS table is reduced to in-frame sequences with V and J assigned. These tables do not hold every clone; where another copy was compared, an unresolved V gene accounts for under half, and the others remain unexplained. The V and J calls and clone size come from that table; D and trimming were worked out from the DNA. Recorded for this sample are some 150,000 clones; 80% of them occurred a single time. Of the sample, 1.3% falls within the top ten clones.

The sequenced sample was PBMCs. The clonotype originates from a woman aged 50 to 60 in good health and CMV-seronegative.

CDR3 region: CASSQVAGGPIGNIQYF. The DNA sequence is TGTGCCAGCAGCCAAGTAGCGGGAGGGCCAATCGGGAACATTCAGTACTTC. Rearrangement joined TRBV5-4 to TRBJ2-4; TRBD2 matches 11 bases in the middle. Measured from the cysteine to the phenylalanine, the CDR3 is 17 residues long. The retained sequence is limited to the CDR3, 51 bases, with the frame set at the first base. V ends up 4 bases short and J 7 bases short, with an unmatched junction base count of 13. CDR1 and CDR2 are read off the germline V gene (reference sequence) as SGHNT and YYREEE.